The text below deals with one T cell receptor beta chain. These data come from a study of technical replicates of blood from a few donors. Per germline, CDR1 SGHNT and CDR2 YYREEE (reference sequence). This CDR3 has 15 amino acids. The germline V and J ends were trimmed by 5 bases and 0 bases, with 14 bases remaining between them. The method was immunoSEQ multiplex PCR; TCRdb's version includes in-frame clones alone and lacks a portion of them. The data show approximately 59,000 clones, with 86% seen just once and roughly 5.1% held by the top ten. This chain links TRBV5-4 with TRBJ1-1; TRBD1 might be the D (5 bases). Sequenced sample: PBMCs. This clonotype originated in a human donor in good health. Some clones in this sample may be carry-over from other donors' samples. CDR3 amino acids: CASSSPGGLNTEAFF. The CDR3 DNA reads TGTGCCAGCAGTTCCCCGGGGGGTCTGAACACTGAAGCTTTCTTT. Full variable domain (rest looked up from reference TRBV5-4 and TRBJ1-1): ETGVTQSPTHLIKTRGQQVTLRCSSQSGHNTVSWYQQALGQGPQFIFQYYREEENGRGNFPPRFSGLQFPNYSSELNVNALELDDSALYLCASSSPGGLNTEAFFGQGTRLTVV.